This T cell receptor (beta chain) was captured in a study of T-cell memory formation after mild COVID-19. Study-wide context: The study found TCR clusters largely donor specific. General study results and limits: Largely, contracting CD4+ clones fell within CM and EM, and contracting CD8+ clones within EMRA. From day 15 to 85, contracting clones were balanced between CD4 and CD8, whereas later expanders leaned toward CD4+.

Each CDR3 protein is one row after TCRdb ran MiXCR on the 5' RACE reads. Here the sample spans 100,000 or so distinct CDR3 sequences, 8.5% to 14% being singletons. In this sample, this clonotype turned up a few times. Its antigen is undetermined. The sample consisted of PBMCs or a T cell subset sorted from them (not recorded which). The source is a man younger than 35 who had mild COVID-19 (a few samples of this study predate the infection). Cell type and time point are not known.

CDR3 bases: TGCGCCAGCAGCCAAGTTTTAGGGGGTGAGCAGTTCTTC. Amino acid sequence: CASSQVLGGEQFF. The rearrangement links TRBV4-3 to TRBJ2-1, with D perhaps matching TRBD1 (6 bases). The V and J ends lost 1 base and 9 bases respectively, with 10 bases between them. The CDR3 consists of 13 residues. In germline, CDR1 is LGHNA, CDR2 YSLEER.